This TCR beta chain was documented in a study of vaccination and CD4 T cells after COVID-19. Overall study: Comprising six males and four females, the convalescent participants counted two Hispanic individuals among them.

Sample treatment: 10-day PBMC culture with coronavirus spike peptide pools or control peptides (ViraFEST assay). Before TCRs were sequenced, ViraFEST expanded antigen-specific T cells with peptide pools. Half the medium was replaced with fresh IL-2 medium on days 3 and 7. This clonotype was seen a handful of times. What it recognizes is unknown. Trimming cost V 1 base and J 7 bases; bases outside gene matches: 2. CDR3 length equals 15 residues. Per germline, CDR1 MNHEY and CDR2 SMNVEV (reference sequence). An Oncomine TCR Beta short-read assay was used to sequence the DNA from cultured CD4+ T cells. Once CD4+ T cells had been cultured, genomic DNA was extracted from them. Via MiXCR, TCRdb re-called the PCR reads, giving one row per CDR3 protein. The sample lists some 13,000 distinct CDR3 sequences; 60% to 70% were seen once.

This TCR derives from a human donor who had recovered from COVID-19. Sequencing was carried out using CD4+ T cells from blood, cultured in vitro. The rearrangement uses TRBV27 and TRBJ1-6; 9 bases match TRBD1. The CDR3 region has the DNA TGTGCCAGCAGTTTATTACAGGGGGCCAATTCACCCCTCCACTTT. It translates to CASSLLQGANSPLHF.